This T cell receptor (beta chain) emerged from a study of monozygotic twins with cystic fibrosis. Study-wide points: Clonality was generally low (median roughly 0.01), higher in the most severe patients. In this small cohort, shared CDR3 numbers showed no association with age, concordance or disease severity. Co-twins had the most similar V usage for 13 of 16 pairs, J for 8.

V dropped 0 bases and J dropped 8 bases, with 7 bases sitting between them. The CDR3 consists of 13 residues. Germline-derived CDR1 and CDR2 are MRHNA and SNTAGT. Clones were read by immunoSEQ multiplex PCR, and TCRdb kept only the in-frame ones, dropping some. Of about 32,000 clones in the sample, roughly nine tenths were seen once. Concerning this clone: Its antigen is currently unknown.

The sequencing sample was made of blood. This clonotype was obtained from a girl aged 2-9 years with cystic fibrosis. This chain connects TRBV6-4 to TRBJ2-2, with D tentatively TRBD2 (5 bases). Here the CDR3 reads CASSDSAAGELFF. CDR3 in DNA: TGTGCCAGCAGTGACTCAGCGGCGGGGGAGCTGTTTTTT.